These T cell receptor beta chains were read from a single sample in a study of cytomegalovirus exposure and HLA in healthy donors. TCRdb's table, derived via immunoSEQ multiplex PCR, lists solely in-frame clones and lacks some. Among roughly 130,000 clones listed, roughly four fifths were seen once. Sequenced material: PBMCs. These receptors were taken from a woman in her fifties or sixties in good health and CMV-seropositive. The CDR3 runs from the conserved cysteine through the conserved F or W. Each record gives: J gene, D gene, clone size, V gene, CDR3 DNA, CDR3 protein. The D gene is left open where the match is weak. The size entry is marked missing in some rows and otherwise reads once, few, many or a size class.

>TRBJ1-5|.|.|TRBV21-1
TGTGTCGACAGGCATCAGCCCCAGCATTTT
CVDRHQPQHF
>TRBJ1-2|TRBD1|.|TRBV9
TGTGCCAGCAGCGGGACAGGGGGCGACCATGGCTACACCTTC
CASSGTGGDHGYTF
>TRBJ1-2|.|.|TRBV6-6
TGTGCCAGCAGAGGGGCTAACTATGGCTACACCTTC
CASRGANYGYTF
>TRBJ2-2|TRBD1|.|TRBV11-3
TGTGCCAGCAGAGCCGGGACAGGGGTATTACCGCCGTTCACCGGGGAGCTGTTTTTT
CASRAGTGVLPPFTGELFF
>TRBJ1-1|.|.|TRBV6-5
TGTGCCAGCAGTTACCGCCAGGGGTCCACGACTGAAGCTTTCTTT
CASSYRQGSTTEAFF
>TRBJ2-2|.|.|TRBV5-1
TGCGCCAGCAGCTTCTTACAGGGGAACACCGGGGAGCTGTTTTTT
CASSFLQGNTGELFF
>TRBJ2-1|.|few|TRBV5-4
TGTGCCAGCAGCTTGGCATTCTCCTACAATGAGCAGTTCTTC
CASSLAFSYNEQFF
>TRBJ1-1|.|.|TRBV18
TGTGCCAGCTCACCCGGACGGAGGGCCACTGAAGCTTTCTTT
CASSPGRRATEAFF
>TRBJ2-3|TRBD2|.|TRBV19
TGTGCCAGTAGTGTCGCAGTAGCGGGGGGGACAGATACGCAGTATTTT
CASSVAVAGGTDTQYF
>TRBJ2-1|.|.|TRBV20-1
TGCAGTGCTAGAGATGTTAGCCTACAGTTCTTC
CSARDVSLQFF
>TRBJ1-6|.|.|TRBV7-9
TGTTCCAGCACCAGGGATAATTCACCCCTCCACTTT
CSSTRDNSPLHF
>TRBJ2-7|.|.|TRBV7-2
TGTGCCAGCAGCGAAACAGTTCCCTACGAGCAGTACTTC
CASSETVPYEQYF
>TRBJ2-3|.|.|TRBV5-1
TGCGCCAGCAATCCGGGGATCGGCACAGATACGCAGTATTTT
CASNPGIGTDTQYF
>TRBJ2-2|.|.|TRBV19
TGTGCCAGTACCCCCCCGGGGACCGGGGAGCTGTTTTTT
CASTPPGTGELFF
>TRBJ2-1|.|once|TRBV2
TGTGCCAGCAGAGGAGGGTACAATGAGCAGTTCTTC
CASRGGYNEQFF
>TRBJ2-5|TRBD2|.|TRBV6-5
TGTGCCAGCAGCTGGACTAGCGGGGGGCAAGAGACCCAGTACTTC
CASSWTSGGQETQYF
>TRBJ2-2|.|.|TRBV11-3
TGTGCCAGCAGCCCTACAGGGACGGACACCGGGGAGCTGTTTTTT
CASSPTGTDTGELFF
>TRBJ1-3|.|.|TRBV19
TGTGCCAGTAGCACAGGTCCCGGAAACACCATATATTTT
CASSTGPGNTIYF